The clone carrying this T cell receptor (beta chain) occurred many times. Its antigen is undetermined. This sample stems from a study of T cell repertoires in cytomegalovirus infection. Looked up from germline, CDR1 is SGHTA and CDR2 is FQGNSA. This CDR3 has 12 residues. The V and J ends lost 3 bases and 5 bases respectively, with 7 bases between them. From the reads, TCRdb called clonotypes with MiXCR, one entry per CDR3 protein. This table holds roughly 920,000 distinct CDR3 sequences, around 30% found once. The material sequenced was cultured CD8+ T cells from PBMCs, taken from culture after CMV antigen stimulation. The clonotype comes from a human donor in good health (CMV status not recorded). Some clones in this sample may be carry-over from other donors' samples. The gene calls are TRBV7-2 and TRBJ2-5, with D unresolved. In DNA form, the CDR3 reads TGTGCCAGCAGCTTCCAACTCGAGACCCAGTACTTC. Protein product: CASSFQLETQYF.